The 22 T cell receptor beta chains below come from one sample, sequenced in a study of CD8 T cells in ankylosing spondylitis. Study-level results: Ankylosing spondylitis blood appeared to be characterized by a TCR beta motif of roughly eight highly homologous variants.

One entry per CDR3 protein results from TCRdb running MiXCR on the 5' RACE reads. This sample yields about 390,000 distinct CDR3 sequences, of which more than 20% are seen a single time; about a sixth belongs to the top ten. Their specific antigens are unknown. Sequencing was performed on blood, either unsorted or a sorted T cell fraction (not recorded which). The receptors derive from a male donor with ankylosing spondylitis.

Note on this clonotype: Germline is not matched at one junction end, which may reflect a read error. V and J are TRBV12-3 or TRBV12-4 and TRBJ2-7, with D perhaps matching TRBD2 (5 bases). The CDR3 runs to 14 residues. In DNA, the CDR3 is TGTGCCAGCAGCCGGACCCACATTGCGGGCGCGTTGGACTTC. It codes for CASSRTHIAGALDF.

The CDR3 is CASSMRDRDEQYF. The CDR3 DNA is TGTGCCAGCAGTATGAGGGACAGGGACGAGCAGTACTTC. The chain recombines TRBV6-1 with TRBJ2-7; 9 nucleotides agree with TRBD1. The CDR3 runs to 13 residues. Germline CDR1 is MNHNS and CDR2 is SASEGT. V was pared by 5 bases and J by 5 bases, with 4 bases of the junction left unmatched.

The gene calls are TRBV28 and TRBJ2-7, with D hard to call. Looked up from germline, CDR1 is MDHEN and CDR2 is SYDVKM. Trimming stripped 5 bases from V and 5 bases from J, with 19 bases between. The length of the CDR3 is 15 residues. CDR3 sequence reads: CASSIRPGAAHEQYF. In DNA, the CDR3 is TGTGCCAGCAGTATCCGCCCCGGCGCAGCTCACGAGCAGTACTTC. Variable domain in full (rest from reference TRBV28 and TRBJ2-7): DVKVTQSSRYLVKRTGEKVFLECVQDMDHENMFWYRQDPGLGLRLIYFSYDVKMKEKGDIPEGYSVSREKKERFSLILESASTNQTSMYLCASSIRPGAAHEQYFGPGTRLTVT.

This clonotype was detected only a few times. The CDR3 sequence is CASSPGGGVNQPQHF. In DNA, the CDR3 is TGTGCCAGCAGTCCTGGCGGGGGTGTTAATCAGCCCCAGCATTTT. This chain links TRBV28 with TRBJ1-5; perhaps TRBD1 as D (5 bases). The CDR3 covers 15 residues. Trimming pared 5 bases from V and 4 bases from J, leaving 15 bases between. From germline, CDR1 is MDHEN and CDR2 SYDVKM. Filled out from reference TRBV28 and TRBJ1-5, the complete variable domain reads DVKVTQSSRYLVKRTGEKVFLECVQDMDHENMFWYRQDPGLGLRLIYFSYDVKMKEKGDIPEGYSVSREKKERFSLILESASTNQTSMYLCASSPGGGVNQPQHFGDGTRLSIL.

This chain links TRBV4-3 with TRBJ2-2, with TRBD2 matching 7 bases. Per germline, CDR1 LGHNA and CDR2 YSLEER. This CDR3 is built from 16 residues. Trimming removed 4 bases from V and 3 bases from J; junction bases left unmatched: 8. CDR3 sequence: CASSPSGGSYTGELFF. CDR3 DNA sequence: TGCGCCAGCAGCCCAAGTGGCGGGAGTTACACCGGGGAGCTGTTTTTT.

The sample holds a few counts of this clonotype. The chain combines TRBV6-5 with TRBJ2-7; 11 nucleotides agree with TRBD2. This CDR3 region has 15 residues. The germline V gene has CDR1 MNHEY and CDR2 SVGAGI. J was trimmed by 6 bases and V by 2 bases; bases with no gene match: 6. Here the CDR3 reads CASSYGGLAAGEQYF. The DNA for the CDR3 is TGTGCCAGCAGTTACGGGGGACTAGCGGCTGGCGAGCAGTACTTC.

V and J are TRBV6-1 and TRBJ1-5, with D tentatively TRBD1 (5 bases). The CDR3 length is 16 residues. Germline CDR1 and CDR2: MNHNS and SASEGT. V shed 5 bases and J shed 2 bases, with 16 bases lying between them. CDR3 sequence: CASSRGGRVGNQPQHF. Written as DNA, the CDR3 is TGTGCCAGCAGTAGGGGAGGCAGGGTAGGCAATCAGCCCCAGCATTTT.

This chain joins TRBV12-3 or TRBV12-4 and TRBJ2-7; D possibly corresponds to TRBD1 (6 bases). V was shortened by 3 bases and J by 3 bases, with 15 bases between the two germline ends. This CDR3 comprises 15 residues. The CDR3 here is CASSLRQPTGYEQYF. The CDR3, as DNA: TGTGCCAGCAGTTTGAGGCAGCCGACAGGCTACGAGCAGTACTTC.

The chain couples TRBV7-2 to TRBJ1-1, with a possible D match to TRBD1 (5 bases). In germline, CDR1 is SGHTA, CDR2 FQGNSA. V was clipped by 3 bases and J by 4 bases, with 9 bases between them. This CDR3 has 13 residues. CDR3 sequence reads: CASSFEGTTEAFF. The CDR3 bases are TGTGCCAGCAGCTTTGAGGGGACCACTGAAGCTTTCTTT.

V gene TRBV5-1 combines with J gene TRBJ2-1; TRBD2 agrees at 8 bases. The CDR3 is 15 residues long. Losses at the gene ends were 4 bases for V and 6 bases for J; bases not matched to a gene: 9. CDR1 is SGHRS and CDR2 is YFSETQ in the germline V gene. The CDR3 DNA sequence: TGCGCCAGCAGCGGGGGACTAGATTCTGGCAATGAGCAGTTCTTC. It translates to CASSGGLDSGNEQFF.

The V call is TRBV28, the J call TRBJ2-5; 10 bases line up with TRBD2. The CDR3 contains 15 residues. The ends lost 6 bases at V and 2 bases at J; junction bases unmatched: 6. Germline V gives CDR1 MDHEN, CDR2 SYDVKM. CDR3 sequence: CASRRTSGLQETQYF. CDR3 coding DNA: TGTGCCAGCAGACGGACTAGCGGTTTACAAGAGACCCAGTACTTC.

This clonotype was picked up many times. The CDR3 loop is CASSLGGSSRNTEAFF. The DNA of the CDR3 is TGCGCCAGCAGCTTGGGGGGGAGTAGCAGGAACACTGAAGCTTTCTTT. The chain couples TRBV5-1 to TRBJ1-1; the D gene is possibly TRBD1 (5 bases). This CDR3 comprises 16 residues. Trimming left V 0 bases short and J 1 base short, with 13 bases between. CDR1 is SGHRS and CDR2 is YFSETQ in the germline V gene.

The V gene is TRBV5-1, the J gene TRBJ2-5, with D possibly TRBD2 on 6 matching bases. The CDR3 contains 14 residues. V lost 1 base, J lost 5 bases, and 12 bases lay in between. Germline values: CDR1 SGHRS, CDR2 YFSETQ. CDR3: CASSLTRAGETQYF. CDR3 nucleotides: TGCGCCAGCAGCTTGACTAGGGCGGGGGAGACCCAGTACTTC. Full variable domain (missing parts from reference TRBV5-1 and TRBJ2-5): KAGVTQTPRYLIKTRGQQVTLSCSPISGHRSVSWYQQTPGQGLQFLFEYFSETQRNKGNFPGRFSGRQFSNSRSEMNVSTLELGDSALYLCASSLTRAGETQYFGPGTRLLVL.

V is TRBV30 and J is TRBJ2-7; D remains unclear. Trimming removed 2 bases from V and 0 bases from J, with 11 bases in between. The CDR3 contains 14 residues. Germline CDR1 GTSNPN, CDR2 SVGIG (reference sequence). DNA of the CDR3: TGTGCCTGGAGTTCCCTCCCATACTCCTACGAGCAGTACTTC. As protein: CAWSSLPYSYEQYF.

This clonotype came up a few times. This chain uses TRBV5-1 with TRBJ2-7; no firm D call. V lost 0 bases, J lost 2 bases, and 15 bases lay in between. The CDR3 sequence is 16 residues long. Looked up from germline, CDR1 is SGHRS and CDR2 is YFSETQ. The CDR3, as DNA: TGCGCCAGCAGCTTGGCCAGCAGTGCCGGAACCTACGAGCAGTACTTC. Protein sequence: CASSLASSAGTYEQYF.

CDR3 coding DNA: TGTGCCAGCAGCTTAGAGCCTGGGACCCAGTACTTC. This gives the protein CASSLEPGTQYF. This sequence joins TRBV7-9 and TRBJ2-5; unclear D gene. V lost 1 base and J lost 7, with 7 bases in between. This CDR3 contains 12 residues. The germline V gene encodes CDR1 SEHNR and CDR2 FQNEAQ (reference sequence).

This clonotype was counted at least ten times. V usage is TRBV6-2 or TRBV6-3 and J usage is TRBJ2-7; D is unresolved. V lost 4 bases and J lost 7, with 11 bases in between. Per the germline V gene, CDR1 is MNHEY and CDR2 is SVGEGT. This CDR3 is 12 amino acids long. The CDR3 is CASSSVMGEQYF. The CDR3 DNA sequence: TGTGCCAGCAGTTCTGTCATGGGAGAGCAGTACTTC.

Only a few counts were recorded for this clonotype. This chain joins TRBV20-1 and TRBJ1-2; a weak D match, TRBD1 (6 bases). The CDR3 is 11 amino acids. Germline CDR1 DFQATT, CDR2 SNEGSKA (reference sequence). The germline V and J ends were trimmed by 5 bases and 7 bases, with 11 bases remaining between them. CDR3 sequence: CSAYRAGGYTF. CDR3 nucleotides: TGCAGTGCTTACAGGGCTGGTGGCTACACCTTC.

This clonotype was seen once. The V and J genes are TRBV2 and TRBJ2-5, with unresolved D. Trimming removed 7 bases at V and 1 base at J, with 10 bases between. The CDR3 runs to 13 residues. Germline V gives CDR1 SNHLY, CDR2 FYNNEI. Written as DNA, the CDR3 is TGTGCCAGCAAGGTAGCAGCCCAAGAGACCCAGTACTTC. The encoded protein is CASKVAAQETQYF.

The J gene is TRBJ2-5, the V gene TRBV5-1; 9 nucleotides line up with TRBD2. The CDR3 is made up of 19 amino acids. J lost 4 bases, V lost 0 bases, and 16 bases had no gene match. Germline V gene data show CDR1 as SGHRS and CDR2 as YFSETQ. CDR3 DNA sequence: TGCGCCAGCAGCTTGGTTCTCGGCGGATACAATAGCGGGAGAGAGACCCAGTACTTC. This sequence encodes CASSLVLGGYNSGRETQYF.

This clonotype has just a few counts. A junction end diverges from the germline sequence, so it may reflect a read error. The chain couples TRBV25-1 to TRBJ2-7; TRBD1 might be the D (5 bases). CDR3 length: 14 residues. The germline V gene encodes CDR1 MGHDK and CDR2 SYGVNS. The CDR3 DNA follows: TGTGCCAGTAGTGCAGGGTTAGGGTCCTACGAGCAGTACTTC. Translation gives CASSAGLGSYEQYF.

This chain uses TRBV12-3 or TRBV12-4 with TRBJ1-2, with 9 bases that match TRBD1. J lost 0 bases, V lost 3 bases, and 8 bases had no gene match. The CDR3 runs to 17 residues. CDR3 sequence: CASSLEDRGPANYGYTF. The CDR3 DNA reads as TGTGCCAGCAGTTTGGAGGACAGGGGCCCTGCTAACTATGGCTACACCTTC.